Below are 22 T cell receptor beta chains sequenced from a single sample in a study of cytomegalovirus exposure and HLA in healthy donors. Researchers ran the PCR with 60 Vbeta and 13 Jbeta primers. Assay used: immunoSEQ multiplex PCR; TCRdb lists only in-frame clones, some missing. The sample holds roughly 60,000 clones, roughly 80% seen once. Specimen: PBMCs. These receptors originate from a woman aged 40 to 55 in good health and CMV-seropositive.

The chain is built from TRBV7-8 and TRBJ2-1; D is unresolved. V was cut by 3 bases and J by 5 bases, with 11 bases left in between. Per the germline V gene, CDR1 is SGHVS and CDR2 is FQNEAQ. This CDR3 region has 14 residues. The CDR3 nucleotides are TGTGCCAGCAGCTTTCGGGTTAGGAACAATGAGCAGTTCTTC. Translating it yields CASSFRVRNNEQFF.

V gene TRBV7-2 combines with J gene TRBJ2-5, with 10 bases identical to TRBD1. The ends lost 0 bases at V and 7 bases at J; junction bases unmatched: 8. The CDR3 has 16 residues. In germline, CDR1 is SGHTA, CDR2 FQGNSA. CDR3 nucleotide sequence: TGTGCCAGCAGCTTAGCCCCGGGACAGGGGACGGGGACCCAGTACTTC. Translating it yields CASSLAPGQGTGTQYF.

For the CDR3, the DNA is TGTGCCAGCAGCCATAATGCAGGGTCTGAAGCTTTCTTT. It translates to CASSHNAGSEAFF. The chain has TRBV7-9 and TRBJ1-1, with D perhaps matching TRBD1 (5 bases). The CDR3 contains 13 residues. The germline CDR1 and CDR2 sequences are SEHNR and FQNEAQ (reference sequence). V was pared by 5 bases and J by 6 bases, with 13 bases between.

This clone was detected only once. This chain uses TRBV6-6 with TRBJ2-7, with D possibly TRBD2 on 5 matching bases. In germline, CDR1 is MNHNY, CDR2 SVGAGI (reference sequence). This CDR3 spans 15 amino acids. V was shortened by 6 bases and J by 4 bases, with 19 bases between the two germline ends. CDR3: CASRKDPGYGYEQYF. The CDR3 region has the DNA TGTGCCAGCAGAAAGGACCCGGGATATGGTTACGAGCAGTACTTC.

J is TRBJ2-1 and V is TRBV19, with 8 bases fitting TRBD1. Germline V gene sequence: CDR1 LNHDA, CDR2 SQIVND (reference sequence). This CDR3 is 15 amino acids long. The V and J ends lost 6 bases and 4 bases, in that order; junction bases with no gene match: 8. The CDR3 reads CASSSGQGGYNEQFF. CDR3 nucleotide sequence: TGTGCCAGTAGCTCCGGACAGGGCGGGTACAATGAGCAGTTCTTC.

This clone was counted once. The chain joins TRBV5-4 to TRBJ2-7; D perhaps matches TRBD1 (6 bases). The CDR3 has 14 residues. Germline CDR1 is SGHNT and CDR2 is YYREEE (reference sequence). The germline V and J ends were trimmed by 0 bases and 3 bases, with 10 bases remaining between them. CDR3 region: CASSLASDSYEQYF. The CDR3 DNA sequence: TGTGCCAGCAGCTTGGCGTCGGACAGCTACGAGCAGTACTTC.

A single count supports this clone. The chain links TRBV27 to TRBJ1-1, with 9 bases matching TRBD1. Germline lookup yields CDR1 MNHEY and CDR2 SMNVEV (reference sequence). The V segment lost 6 bases and the J segment 1 base; nucleotides outside the gene matches: 15. This CDR3 is 18 amino acids long. The CDR3 loop is CASRIRTQGAPGNTEAFF. CDR3 sequence (DNA): TGTGCCAGCAGGATCAGGACACAGGGGGCGCCGGGGAACACTGAAGCTTTCTTT.

This clone appeared once. The rearrangement uses TRBV11-3 and TRBJ2-1, with D perhaps matching TRBD2 (6 bases). Germline assignment: CDR1 SGHNT and CDR2 YENEEA. There are 15 residues in the CDR3. The V end lost 1 base, the J end lost 1 base, and 8 bases lay between the germline ends. The CDR3: CASSLGGGSYNEQFF. The CDR3 DNA reads TGTGCCAGCAGCTTAGGTGGGGGGTCCTACAATGAGCAGTTCTTC.

A remark on this clone: The CDR3 carries no conserved terminal phenylalanine or tryptophan, so it likely arises from a read error. The rearrangement joins TRBV19 to TRBJ1-2; TRBD1 aligns across 9 bases. Germline V gene lookup returns CDR1 LNHDA and CDR2 SQIVND (reference sequence). CDR3 length: 15 amino acids. Trimming at V came to 3 bases and at J to 4 bases, leaving 6 bases not matched to a gene. The CDR3 loop reads CASSIGTGTGYGYTL. The CDR3 DNA is TGTGCCAGTAGTATCGGGACAGGGACTGGCTATGGCTACACCCTC.

This clone was seen just once. The CDR3 bases are TGTGCCAGCAGCCCCCCATCGGCAGGGCCCCAGCATTTT. This sequence encodes CASSPPSAGPQHF. The gene calls are TRBV6-1 and TRBJ1-5; D gene ambiguous. CDR1 is MNHNS and CDR2 is SASEGT in the germline V gene. V was shortened by 6 bases and J by 9 bases, with 15 bases between the two germline ends. The CDR3 runs to 13 residues.

The J gene is TRBJ1-5, the V gene TRBV19, with a possible D match to TRBD1 (5 bases). CDR3 length: 19 residues. The V end lost 2 bases, the J end lost 0 bases, and 20 bases lay between the germline ends. Germline V gives CDR1 LNHDA, CDR2 SQIVND (reference sequence). The CDR3, as DNA: TGTGCCAGTAGTATATCCCCTCCCGGGACTCTCGATAGCAATCAGCCCCAGCATTTT. This sequence encodes CASSISPPGTLDSNQPQHF.

V gene TRBV15 combines with J gene TRBJ2-2, with TRBD2 matching 10 bases. Germline V CDR1 and CDR2: LNHNV, YYDKDF (reference sequence). There are 15 residues in the CDR3. Losses at the gene ends were 8 bases for V and 3 bases for J; bases not matched to a gene: 6. CDR3 sequence reads: CATRLAGAHTGELFF. CDR3 sequence (DNA): TGTGCCACCCGGCTAGCGGGGGCCCACACCGGGGAGCTGTTTTTT. Together with reference TRBV15 and TRBJ2-2, the CDR3 gives the full variable domain: DAMVIQNPRYQVTQFGKPVTLSCSQTLNHNVMYWYQQKSSQAPKLLFHYYDKDFNNEADTPDNFQSRRPNTSFCFLDIRSPGLGDTAMYLCATRLAGAHTGELFFGEGSRLTVL.

V and J are TRBV5-6 and TRBJ1-5; 8 nucleotides line up with TRBD1. The germline CDR1 and CDR2 sequences are SGHDT and YYEEEE. Trimming removed 3 bases from V and 2 bases from J; junction bases left unmatched: 7. The CDR3 spans 16 residues. For the CDR3, the DNA is TGTGCCAGCAGCTCGTTCGGGACAGGCGGCAATCAGCCCCAGCATTTT. Residues: CASSSFGTGGNQPQHF.

This clone appeared a few times. The V call is TRBV10-1, the J call TRBJ2-2; 12 bases map to TRBD1. The CDR3 has 15 amino acids. Per the germline V gene, CDR1 is WNHNN and CDR2 is SYGVQD (reference sequence). With V trimmed by 5 bases and J by 6 bases, 4 bases remained unmatched. In nucleotides, the CDR3 is TGCGCCAGCAGTCCCGGGACAGGGGGCCCCGGGGAGCTGTTTTTT. It is translated as CASSPGTGGPGELFF.

The chain uses TRBV5-8 and TRBJ2-1; the match to TRBD2 covers 9 bases. The V gene's germline CDR1 is SGHTS and CDR2 YDEGEE. This CDR3 region has 16 residues. The J segment lost 5 bases and the V segment lost 2 bases, leaving 8 bases of the junction unmatched. CDR3 amino acids: CASSFGQIAGDNEQFF. CDR3 nucleotide sequence: TGTGCCAGCAGCTTCGGGCAAATAGCGGGGGACAATGAGCAGTTCTTC.

This chain uses TRBV2 with TRBJ1-4; D remains ambiguous. Germline V gene sequence: CDR1 SNHLY, CDR2 FYNNEI. CDR3 length: 13 residues. The V gene lost 7 bases and the J gene lost 5 bases, with 11 bases spanning the gap. CDR3 in DNA: TGTGCCAGCACCGAGCCACCCAATGAAAAACTGTTTTTT. Translation: CASTEPPNEKLFF.

The V call is TRBV19, the J call TRBJ2-1; no clear D gene. V lost 8 bases and J lost 5, with 13 bases in between. This CDR3 region has 13 residues. Germline V gene sequence: CDR1 LNHDA, CDR2 SQIVND (reference sequence). CDR3 loop: CASGRALNNEQFF. The DNA for the CDR3 is TGTGCCAGTGGTAGGGCCCTAAACAATGAGCAGTTCTTC.

V gene TRBV21-1 combines with J gene TRBJ1-1; TRBD1 was called by the table and not checked on the DNA. TRBV21-1 is noted as a pseudogene. The CDR3 length is 15 residues. For the CDR3, the DNA is TGTGCCAGCAGCAAAGTTGACAGGGACAATTTGTGGGCTTTCTTT. Translation: CASSKVDRDNLWAFF.

This chain connects TRBV5-1 to TRBJ1-1; TRBD1 matches 9 bases. The germline V gene has CDR1 SGHRS and CDR2 YFSETQ. This CDR3 is built from 14 residues. The V and J ends lost 3 bases and 6 bases, in that order; junction bases with no gene match: 6. CDR3 sequence: CASSSGQGGPEAFF. CDR3 nucleotide sequence: TGCGCCAGCAGCTCGGGACAGGGCGGACCTGAAGCTTTCTTT.

The chain combines TRBV30 with TRBJ2-3, with no clear D. The CDR3 is made up of 12 amino acids. Germline values: CDR1 GTSNPN, CDR2 SVGIG (reference sequence). Trimming pared 0 bases from V and 4 bases from J, leaving 5 bases between. The CDR3 DNA is TGTGCCTGGAGTGTTACGGCAGATACGCAGTATTTT. This encodes CAWSVTADTQYF.

This chain joins TRBV5-1 and TRBJ2-1; possibly TRBD1 for D (5 bases). The germline V and J ends were trimmed by 1 base and 7 bases, with 18 bases remaining between them. CDR1 and CDR2 from the germline V gene are SGHRS and YFSETQ. This CDR3 has 16 residues. DNA of the CDR3: TGCGCCAGCAGCTTGAGTGGGCAGGGTGGGCAAAATGAGCAGTTCTTC. It specifies CASSLSGQGGQNEQFF.

The table lists this clone with a count of one. The rearrangement joins TRBV5-1 to TRBJ2-3; 10 bases align to TRBD1. Germline V lookup: CDR1 SGHRS, CDR2 YFSETQ. J lost 3 bases, V lost 4 bases, and 2 bases had no gene match. The CDR3 contains 14 residues. CDR3 nucleotide sequence: TGCGCCAGCAGCGGGGGACAGGGGACAGATACGCAGTATTTT. It encodes CASSGGQGTDTQYF.